This section outlines one T cell receptor beta chain sequence together with its context. The antigen is undetermined. Blood CD4+ CD25-low CD127-high conventional T cells supplied the genomic DNA template. This sample stems from a study of regulatory and conventional T cells in RAG deficiency. The table came from immunoSEQ multiplex PCR; TCRdb's copy has only in-frame clones and leaves some out. The sample carries about 24,000 clones, around 97% recorded once. V dropped 3 bases and J dropped 5 bases, with 8 bases sitting between them. This CDR3 is built from 12 residues. The germline CDR1 and CDR2 sequences are SGDLS and YYNGEE. Regarding the study as a whole: Compared with controls, unique Treg TCR beta sequences dropped about 100-fold in Omenn syndrome and CID/AS.

These data also featured in a second study, about regulatory T cells. That report notes: The PCR used 52 TRBV and 13 TRBJ primers. Skewed V and J usage and few unique V-J pairs marked patient repertoires, most in Tregs.

This TCR came from a human donor in good health. This sequence joins TRBV9 and TRBJ1-1, with D possibly TRBD1 on 5 matching bases. The sample comprised CD25- CD4+ T cells sorted from blood. The DNA of the CDR3 is TGTGCCAGCAGCGCGGGGGGGACTGAAGCTTTCTTT. Amino acids: CASSAGGTEAFF.